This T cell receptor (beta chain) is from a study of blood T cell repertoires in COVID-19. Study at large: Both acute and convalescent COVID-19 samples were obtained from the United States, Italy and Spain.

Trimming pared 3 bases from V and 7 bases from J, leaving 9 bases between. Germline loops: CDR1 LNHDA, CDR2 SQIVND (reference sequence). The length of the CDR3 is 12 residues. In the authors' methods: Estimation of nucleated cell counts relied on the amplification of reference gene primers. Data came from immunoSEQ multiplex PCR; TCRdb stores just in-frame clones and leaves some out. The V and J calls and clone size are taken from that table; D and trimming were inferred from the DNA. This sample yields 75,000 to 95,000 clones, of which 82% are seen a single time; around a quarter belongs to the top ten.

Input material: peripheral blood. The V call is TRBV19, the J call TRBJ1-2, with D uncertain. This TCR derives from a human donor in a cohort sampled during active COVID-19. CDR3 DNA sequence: TGTGCCAGTAGTATGCGCCGATCTGGCTACACCTTC. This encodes CASSMRRSGYTF. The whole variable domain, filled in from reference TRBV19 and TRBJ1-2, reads DGGITQSPKYLFRKEGQNVTLSCEQNLNHDAMYWYRQDPGQGLRLIYYSQIVNDFQKGDIAEGYSVSREKKESFPLTVTSAQKNPTAFYLCASSMRRSGYTFGSGTRLTVV.